This entry lists 16 T cell receptor beta chains sequenced from one sample in a study of cytomegalovirus exposure and HLA in healthy donors. Researchers ran the PCR with 60 Vbeta and 13 Jbeta primers. Sequencing used immunoSEQ multiplex PCR; TCRdb keeps in-frame clones, though not all of them. The table for this sample gives 90,000 to 130,000 clones. Sequencing was performed on PBMCs. The receptors stem from a man aged 35-49 years in good health and CMV-seropositive.

J is TRBJ2-3 and V is TRBV2; 9 bases line up with TRBD1. V was pared by 6 bases and J by 0 bases, with 7 bases of the junction left unmatched. This CDR3 contains 16 residues. Per the germline V gene, CDR1 is SNHLY and CDR2 is FYNNEI. CDR3 region: CASSQAQGASTDTQYF. CDR3 nucleotides: TGTGCCAGCAGCCAGGCACAGGGGGCCAGCACAGATACGCAGTATTTT. Drawing the rest from reference TRBV2 and TRBJ2-3, the complete variable domain is EPEVTQTPSHQVTQMGQEVILRCVPISNHLYFYWYRQILGQKVEFLVSFYNNEISEKSEIFDDQFSVERPDGSNFTLKIRSTKLEDSAMYFCASSQAQGASTDTQYFGPGTRLTVL.

Regarding this clone: The same CDR3 also results from other DNA sequences found in this sample. The CDR3 protein is CASSLTRQGYEQYF. The DNA for the CDR3 is TGTGCCAGCAGTTTAACTCGACAGGGCTACGAGCAGTACTTC. J is TRBJ2-7 and V is TRBV27; 7 bases are a match to TRBD1. Germline values: CDR1 MNHEY, CDR2 SMNVEV (reference sequence). CDR3 length: 14 amino acids. V shed 2 bases and J 3 bases; nucleotides not matched to a gene: 4.

This sequence joins TRBV7-6 and TRBJ1-5, with 9 positions matching TRBD1. Germline values: CDR1 SGHVS, CDR2 FNYEAQ. The length of the CDR3 is 18 residues. V lost 5 bases to trimming and J lost 0 bases; unmatched junction nucleotides: 11. The CDR3 nucleotides read TGTGCCAGCAGCGCGGACAGGGGTGCACAGGGTAGCAATCAGCCCCAGCATTTT. Translated, it gives CASSADRGAQGSNQPQHF.

The rearrangement links TRBV5-5 to TRBJ2-5; no definite D call. CDR1 is SGHKS and CDR2 is YYEKEE in the germline V gene (reference sequence). V dropped 1 base and J dropped 5 bases, with 15 bases sitting between them. The CDR3 is made up of 15 amino acids. CDR3 residues: CASSLLNSGIETQYF. Written as DNA, the CDR3 is TGTGCCAGCAGCTTGTTGAATTCAGGAATTGAGACCCAGTACTTC. The whole variable domain, filled in from reference TRBV5-5 and TRBJ2-5, reads DAGVTQSPTHLIKTRGQQVTLRCSPISGHKSVSWYQQVLGQGPQFIFQYYEKEERGRGNFPDRFSARQFPNYSSELNVNALLLGDSALYLCASSLLNSGIETQYFGPGTRLLVL.

The genes are TRBV5-3 and TRBJ2-7; tentatively, D is TRBD1 or TRBD2 (5 bases each). TRBV5-3 carries the ORF label, with uncertain function. Between the trimmed V and J ends, which lost 4 bases and 9 bases, there was a span of 11 bases. The CDR3 length is 11 residues. CDR3: CARSMGRGQYF. CDR3 in DNA: TGTGCCAGAAGCATGGGACGCGGGCAGTACTTC.

The rearrangement links TRBV7-8 to TRBJ2-5; D may be TRBD1 (5 bases). Germline V lookup: CDR1 SGHVS, CDR2 FQNEAQ. The CDR3 covers 17 residues. Trimming left V 5 bases short and J 1 base short, with 20 bases between. As DNA, the CDR3 is TGTGCCAGCAGCCCTGATGCGTCTGGGGCCGGCCAAGAGACCCAGTACTTC. It codes for CASSPDASGAGQETQYF.

The chain has TRBV10-3 and TRBJ2-7, with 7 bases fitting TRBD2. V was pared by 0 bases and J by 2 bases, with 4 bases of the junction left unmatched. Germline V CDR1 and CDR2: ENHRY, SYGVKD. The CDR3 is made up of 15 amino acids. CDR3 nucleotides: TGTGCCATCAGTGAGTCGCCTAGCGGTCCCTACGAGCAGTACTTC. Residues: CAISESPSGPYEQYF.

The J gene is TRBJ1-3, the V gene TRBV30, with TRBD1 as a possible D gene (6 bases). The CDR3 is 13 residues long. Germline CDR1 and CDR2: GTSNPN and SVGIG (reference sequence). V shed 4 bases and J shed 2 bases, with 9 bases lying between them. CDR3 DNA sequence: TGTGCCTGGAATAGGGGGACTGGAAACACCATATATTTT. Protein: CAWNRGTGNTIYF.

With regard to this clone: A junction boundary mismatches the germline segment, possibly from a read error. This sequence joins TRBV6-5 and TRBJ2-5, with 9 positions matching TRBD1. The J call is in doubt because the DNA end fits TRBJ2-7 better. The CDR3 consists of 16 residues. The V gene's germline CDR1 is MNHEY and CDR2 SVGAGI. The CDR3 here is CASSYSLGTGRYEQYF. CDR3 DNA: TGTGCCAGCAGCTACTCCCTTGGGACAGGGCGCTACGAGCAGTACTTC.

This chain links TRBV7-9 with TRBJ1-1; 7 positions match TRBD1. The germline gives CDR1 SEHNR, CDR2 FQNEAQ (reference sequence). The CDR3 has 15 residues. The ends lost 6 bases at V and 4 bases at J; junction bases unmatched: 11. The CDR3 region is CASSPSTGSSTEAFF. The DNA for the CDR3 is TGTGCCAGCAGTCCTTCGACAGGGAGCAGCACTGAAGCTTTCTTT.

The V and J genes are TRBV5-5 and TRBJ1-2; 8 positions agree with TRBD1. V dropped 4 bases and J dropped 4; count of bases not matched to a gene: 12. The CDR3 runs to 16 residues. From germline, CDR1 is SGHKS and CDR2 YYEKEE (reference sequence). The CDR3 DNA sequence: TGTGCCAGCAGCCCCAGCCCACCCACAGGGGGCTATGGCTACACCTTC. Its protein product is CASSPSPPTGGYGYTF.

V gene TRBV5-1 combines with J gene TRBJ2-7, with 7 bases lining up with TRBD2. Germline V gene data show CDR1 as SGHRS and CDR2 as YFSETQ. The length of the CDR3 is 14 residues. Trimming took 4 bases from V and 1 from J; bases not matched to a gene: 5. The CDR3 nucleotides read TGCGCCAGCAGCCAGAATAGCGGGTCCTACGAGCAGTACTTC. Its translation: CASSQNSGSYEQYF.

The chain uses TRBV14 and TRBJ1-1; the D gene is possibly TRBD1 (6 bases). V lost 1 base and J 2 bases, leaving 14 bases between the germline ends. CDR3 length: 16 amino acids. Germline CDR1 and CDR2: SGHDN and FVKESK. CDR3 region: CASSQAPGQINTEAFF. The CDR3 region has the DNA TGTGCCAGCAGCCAAGCCCCGGGACAAATAAACACTGAAGCTTTCTTT.

The rearrangement links TRBV7-2 to TRBJ2-5, with 7 nucleotides matching TRBD1. From germline, CDR1 is SGHTA and CDR2 FQGNSA. V dropped 4 bases and J dropped 7; count of bases not matched to a gene: 12. The CDR3 is 15 residues long. CDR3 DNA sequence: TGTGCCAGCAGCTCTAGGACAGGCCAATCGGGGACCCAGTACTTC. Its protein product is CASSSRTGQSGTQYF.

The chain uses TRBV12-5 and TRBJ2-6; possibly TRBD1 for D (5 bases). CDR1 and CDR2 (germline): LGHNT, FRNRAP. This CDR3 spans 20 amino acids. Deletions cut 1 base from V and 3 bases from J, with 22 bases between. The DNA for the CDR3 is TGTGCTAGTGGTTTGGGCTCAGGGTCTCAGCAGGGAAGTGGGGCCAACGTCCTGACTTTC. It yields the protein CASGLGSGSQQGSGANVLTF.

On this clone itself: The junction and the germline gene differ at one end; a read error may be behind it. The chain employs TRBV7-9 and TRBJ2-7; D gene uncertain. CDR3 length: 12 residues. In germline, CDR1 is SEHNR, CDR2 FQNEAQ (reference sequence). The CDR3 nucleotides read TGTGCCAGCAGCTTAGTCGTCCTACCGTTGGACTTC. Protein: CASSLVVLPLDF.